This T cell receptor beta chain appears in the sequencing data of a study of naive and memory T cell subsets. Whole-study results and caveats: Over 90% of naive TCR sequences appeared only once, unlike memory subsets.

An equimolar mix of two oligonucleotides served as the beta constant-region primer for TRBC1 and TRBC2. Ligated cDNA was amplified by four rounds of PCR with nested alpha and beta constant-region primers and SP2. MiXCR, applied by TCRdb to the UMI-ligation and nested PCR reads, yields one record per CDR3 protein. The table has more than 100,000 distinct CDR3 sequences, 35% to 40% seen once. The CDR3 spans 15 residues. CDR1 SGHRS and CDR2 YFSETQ come from the germline V gene. J was trimmed by 0 bases and V by 7 bases; bases with no gene match: 4. CD8 T cells were positively selected from what remained after CD4 positive selection. Cells stained for CD3, CD4, CD8, CD45RA and CD27 were sorted into four subsets. This clonotype was detected many times. Its target is unknown.

The clonotype was recovered from a human donor in good health. The chain couples TRBV5-1 to TRBJ2-2; the match to TRBD1 covers 9 bases. Sequencing was carried out using central memory CD4+ T cells from blood. The CDR3 DNA reads TGCGCCAGCCGTGGACAGGGGTCGAACACCGGGGAGCTGTTTTTT. Its translation is CASRGQGSNTGELFF.